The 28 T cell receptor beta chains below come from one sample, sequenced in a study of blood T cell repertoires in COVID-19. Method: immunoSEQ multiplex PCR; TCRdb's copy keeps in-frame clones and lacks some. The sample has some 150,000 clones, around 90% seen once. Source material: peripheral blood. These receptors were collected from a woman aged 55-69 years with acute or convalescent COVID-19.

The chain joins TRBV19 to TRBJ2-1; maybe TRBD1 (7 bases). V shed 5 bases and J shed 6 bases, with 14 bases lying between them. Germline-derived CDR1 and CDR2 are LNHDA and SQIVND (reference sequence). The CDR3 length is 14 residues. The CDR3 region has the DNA TGTGCCAGTAGTGCGGGACAGACAGTCAATGAGCAGTTCTTC. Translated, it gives CASSAGQTVNEQFF.

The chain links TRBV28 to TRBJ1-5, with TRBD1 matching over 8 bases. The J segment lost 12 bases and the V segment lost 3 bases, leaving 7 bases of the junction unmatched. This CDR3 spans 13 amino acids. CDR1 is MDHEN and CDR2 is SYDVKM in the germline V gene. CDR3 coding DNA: TGTGCCAGCAGTTTCGGTGACAGGGGAATCCAGCATTTT. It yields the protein CASSFGDRGIQHF.

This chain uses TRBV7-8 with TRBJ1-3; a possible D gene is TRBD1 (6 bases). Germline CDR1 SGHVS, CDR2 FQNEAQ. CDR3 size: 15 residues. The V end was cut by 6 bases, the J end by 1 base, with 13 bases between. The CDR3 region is CASRPQGNSGNTIYF. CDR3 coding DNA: TGTGCCAGCAGGCCACAGGGTAATTCTGGAAACACCATATATTTT.

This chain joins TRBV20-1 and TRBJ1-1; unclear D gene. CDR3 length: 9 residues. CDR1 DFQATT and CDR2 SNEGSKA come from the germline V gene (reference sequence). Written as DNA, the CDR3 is TGCAGCCCAGCGGCTGAAGCTTTCTTT. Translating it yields CSPAAEAFF.

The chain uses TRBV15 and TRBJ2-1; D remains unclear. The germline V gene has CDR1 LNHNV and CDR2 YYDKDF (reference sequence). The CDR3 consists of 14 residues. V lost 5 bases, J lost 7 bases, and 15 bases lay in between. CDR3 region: CATSGLHGLNEQFF. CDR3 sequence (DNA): TGTGCCACCAGCGGATTACACGGGTTGAATGAGCAGTTCTTC. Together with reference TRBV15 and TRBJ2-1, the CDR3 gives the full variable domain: DAMVIQNPRYQVTQFGKPVTLSCSQTLNHNVMYWYQQKSSQAPKLLFHYYDKDFNNEADTPDNFQSRRPNTSFCFLDIRSPGLGDTAMYLCATSGLHGLNEQFFGPGTRLTVL.

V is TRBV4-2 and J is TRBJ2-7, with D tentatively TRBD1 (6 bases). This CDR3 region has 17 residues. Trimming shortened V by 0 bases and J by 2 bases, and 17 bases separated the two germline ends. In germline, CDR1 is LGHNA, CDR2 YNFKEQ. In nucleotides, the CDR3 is TGTGCCAGCAGCCAAGAGCCACAGGGTAGGGGCCCCTACGAGCAGTACTTC. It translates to CASSQEPQGRGPYEQYF.

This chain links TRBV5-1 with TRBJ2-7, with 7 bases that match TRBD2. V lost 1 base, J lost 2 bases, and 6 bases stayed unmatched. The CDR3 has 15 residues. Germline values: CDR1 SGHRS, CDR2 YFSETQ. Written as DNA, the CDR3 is TGCGCCAGCAGCTTGAGGCCTAGCGGAACCTACGAGCAGTACTTC. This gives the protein CASSLRPSGTYEQYF.

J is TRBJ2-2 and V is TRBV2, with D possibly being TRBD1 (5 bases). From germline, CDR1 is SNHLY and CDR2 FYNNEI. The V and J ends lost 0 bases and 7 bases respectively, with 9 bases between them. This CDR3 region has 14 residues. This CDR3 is CASSEAQTVGELFF. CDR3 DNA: TGTGCCAGCAGTGAAGCCCAGACAGTCGGGGAGCTGTTTTTT.

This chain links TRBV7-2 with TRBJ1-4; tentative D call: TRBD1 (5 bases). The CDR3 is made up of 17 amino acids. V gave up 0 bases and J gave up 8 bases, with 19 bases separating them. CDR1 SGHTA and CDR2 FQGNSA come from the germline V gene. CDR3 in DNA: TGTGCCAGCAGCTTAGCAATTGGGACCCCGGGAGGGGAAAAACTGTTTTTT. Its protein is CASSLAIGTPGGEKLFF.

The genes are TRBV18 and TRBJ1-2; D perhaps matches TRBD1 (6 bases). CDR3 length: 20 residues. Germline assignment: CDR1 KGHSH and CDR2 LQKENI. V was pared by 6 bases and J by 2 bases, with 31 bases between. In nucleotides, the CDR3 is TGTGCCAGCTCCCCCAGGGGTCTTGCACCCTCACAAATACGAAACTATGGCTACACCTTC. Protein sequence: CASSPRGLAPSQIRNYGYTF.

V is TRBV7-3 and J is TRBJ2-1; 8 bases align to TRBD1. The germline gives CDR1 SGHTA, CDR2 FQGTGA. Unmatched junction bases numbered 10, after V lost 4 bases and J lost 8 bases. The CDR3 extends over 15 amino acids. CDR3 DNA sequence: TGTGCCAGCAGCTCGAGACAGGGGACGTTCCATGAGCAGTTCTTC. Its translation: CASSSRQGTFHEQFF.

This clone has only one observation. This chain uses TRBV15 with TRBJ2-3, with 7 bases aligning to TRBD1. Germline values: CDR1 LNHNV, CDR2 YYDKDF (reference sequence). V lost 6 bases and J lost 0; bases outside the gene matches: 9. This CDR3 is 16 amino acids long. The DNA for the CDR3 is TGTGCCACCAGTCCCGGGACAGCTTCTAGCACAGATACGCAGTATTTT. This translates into CATSPGTASSTDTQYF.

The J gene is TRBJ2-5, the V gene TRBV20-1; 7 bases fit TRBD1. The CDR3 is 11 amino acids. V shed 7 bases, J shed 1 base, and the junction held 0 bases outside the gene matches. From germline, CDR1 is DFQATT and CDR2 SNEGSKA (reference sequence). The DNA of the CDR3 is TGCAGTGGACAGGGCCAAGAGACCCAGTACTTC. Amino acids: CSGQGQETQYF.

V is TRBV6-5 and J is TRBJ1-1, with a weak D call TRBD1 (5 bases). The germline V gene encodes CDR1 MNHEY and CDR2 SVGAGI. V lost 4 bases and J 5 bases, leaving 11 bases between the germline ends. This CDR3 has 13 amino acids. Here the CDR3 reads CASSFSRGTEAFF. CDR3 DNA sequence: TGTGCCAGCAGTTTCTCTAGGGGAACTGAAGCTTTCTTT.

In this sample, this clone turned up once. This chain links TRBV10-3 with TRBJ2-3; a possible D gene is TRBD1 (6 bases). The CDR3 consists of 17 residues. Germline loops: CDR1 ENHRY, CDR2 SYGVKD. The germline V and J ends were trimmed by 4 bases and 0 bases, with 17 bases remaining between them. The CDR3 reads CAISGPAGAQSTDTQYF. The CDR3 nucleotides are TGTGCCATCAGTGGGCCTGCAGGGGCCCAAAGCACAGATACGCAGTATTTT.

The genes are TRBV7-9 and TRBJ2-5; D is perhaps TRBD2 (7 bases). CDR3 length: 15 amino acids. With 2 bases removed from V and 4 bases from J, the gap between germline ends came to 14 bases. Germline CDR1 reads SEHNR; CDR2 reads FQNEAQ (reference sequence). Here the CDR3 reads CASSLFGGRGETQYF. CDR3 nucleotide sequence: TGTGCCAGCAGCTTATTCGGGGGGCGCGGAGAGACCCAGTACTTC.

The CDR3 loop reads CASSPRGSGGADEQFF. DNA of the CDR3: TGTGCCAGCAGCCCCCGGGGGAGCGGGGGGGCGGATGAGCAGTTCTTC. V is TRBV9 and J is TRBJ2-1, with 10 bases fitting TRBD2. The V gene's germline CDR1 is SGDLS and CDR2 YYNGEE. V lost 4 bases and J lost 8; bases outside the gene matches: 12. The CDR3 is 16 residues long. Full variable domain (missing parts from reference TRBV9 and TRBJ2-1): DSGVTQTPKHLITATGQRVTLRCSPRSGDLSVYWYQQSLDQGLQFLIQYYNGEERAKGNILERFSAQQFPDLHSELNLSSLELGDSALYFCASSPRGSGGADEQFFGPGTRLTVL.

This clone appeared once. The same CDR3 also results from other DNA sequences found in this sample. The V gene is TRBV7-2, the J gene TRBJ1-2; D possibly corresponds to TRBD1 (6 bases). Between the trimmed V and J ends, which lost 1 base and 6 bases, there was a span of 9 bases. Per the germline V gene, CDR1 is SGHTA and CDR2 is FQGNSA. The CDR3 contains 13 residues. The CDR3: CASSLVGGDGYTF. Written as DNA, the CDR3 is TGTGCCAGCAGCTTAGTAGGGGGAGATGGCTACACCTTC.

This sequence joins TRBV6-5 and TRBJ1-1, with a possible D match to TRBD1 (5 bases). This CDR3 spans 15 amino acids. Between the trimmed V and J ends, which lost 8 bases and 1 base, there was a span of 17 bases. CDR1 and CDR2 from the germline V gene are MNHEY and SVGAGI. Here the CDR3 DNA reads TGTGCCAGCTGCTCAGCTTCGGGGGGGAACACTGAAGCTTTCTTT. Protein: CASCSASGGNTEAFF.

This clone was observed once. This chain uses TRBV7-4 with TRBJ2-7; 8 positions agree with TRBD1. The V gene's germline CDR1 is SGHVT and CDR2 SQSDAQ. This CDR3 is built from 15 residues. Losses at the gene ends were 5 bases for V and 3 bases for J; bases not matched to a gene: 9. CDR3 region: CASSPAHRGDYEQYF. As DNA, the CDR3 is TGTGCCAGCAGCCCAGCTCACAGGGGGGACTACGAGCAGTACTTC.

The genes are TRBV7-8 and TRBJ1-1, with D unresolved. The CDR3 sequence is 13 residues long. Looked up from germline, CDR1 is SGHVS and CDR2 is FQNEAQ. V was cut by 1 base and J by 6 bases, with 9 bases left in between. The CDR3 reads CASSLGFGAEAFF. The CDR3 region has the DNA TGTGCCAGCAGCTTAGGTTTCGGGGCTGAAGCTTTCTTT.

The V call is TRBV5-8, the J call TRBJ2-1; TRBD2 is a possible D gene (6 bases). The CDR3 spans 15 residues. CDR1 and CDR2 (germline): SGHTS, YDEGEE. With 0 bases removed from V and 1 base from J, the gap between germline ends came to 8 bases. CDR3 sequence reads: CASSLGLVSYNEQFF. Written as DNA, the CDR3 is TGTGCCAGCAGCTTGGGACTAGTTTCCTACAATGAGCAGTTCTTC.

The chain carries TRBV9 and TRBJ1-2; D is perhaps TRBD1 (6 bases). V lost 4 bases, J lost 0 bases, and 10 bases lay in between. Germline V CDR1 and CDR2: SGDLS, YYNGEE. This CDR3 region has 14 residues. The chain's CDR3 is CASSLGQSNYGYTF. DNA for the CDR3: TGTGCCAGCAGCCTTGGACAGTCTAACTATGGCTACACCTTC.

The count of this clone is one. The CDR3 loop is CASSSRQGIYEQYF. The CDR3 DNA sequence: TGTGCCAGTAGTTCCCGACAGGGGATTTACGAGCAGTACTTC. The rearrangement uses TRBV19 and TRBJ2-7, with 8 bases aligning to TRBD1. This CDR3 region has 14 residues. With 5 bases clipped from V and 4 bases from J, the junction kept 7 bases outside the gene matches. Germline V lookup: CDR1 LNHDA, CDR2 SQIVND (reference sequence).

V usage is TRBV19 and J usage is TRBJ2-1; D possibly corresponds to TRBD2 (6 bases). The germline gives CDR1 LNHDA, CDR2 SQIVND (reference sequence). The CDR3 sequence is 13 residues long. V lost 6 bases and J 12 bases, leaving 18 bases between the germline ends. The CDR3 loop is CASRVFGTRTQFF. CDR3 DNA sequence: TGTGCCAGTAGAGTCTTCGGGACTCGAACGCAGTTCTTC.

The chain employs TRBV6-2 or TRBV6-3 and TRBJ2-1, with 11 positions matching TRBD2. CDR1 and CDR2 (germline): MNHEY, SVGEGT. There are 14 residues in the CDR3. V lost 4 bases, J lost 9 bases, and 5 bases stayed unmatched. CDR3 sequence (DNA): TGTGCCAGCAGTTTTAGCGGGGGGGCGACTGAGCAGTTCTTC. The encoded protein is CASSFSGGATEQFF.

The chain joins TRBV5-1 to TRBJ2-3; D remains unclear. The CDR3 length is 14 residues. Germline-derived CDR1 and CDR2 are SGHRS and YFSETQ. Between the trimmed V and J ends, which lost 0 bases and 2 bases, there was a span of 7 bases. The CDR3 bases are TGCGCCAGCAGCTTGGAAACTTACACAGATACGCAGTATTTT. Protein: CASSLETYTDTQYF.

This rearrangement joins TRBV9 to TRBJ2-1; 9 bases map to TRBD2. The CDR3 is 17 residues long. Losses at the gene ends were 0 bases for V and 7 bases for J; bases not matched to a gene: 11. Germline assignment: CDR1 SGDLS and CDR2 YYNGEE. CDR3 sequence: CASSVDAGGPPGNEQFF. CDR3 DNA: TGTGCCAGCAGCGTAGATGCGGGGGGGCCTCCCGGGAATGAGCAGTTCTTC. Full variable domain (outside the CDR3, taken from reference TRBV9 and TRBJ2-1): DSGVTQTPKHLITATGQRVTLRCSPRSGDLSVYWYQQSLDQGLQFLIQYYNGEERAKGNILERFSAQQFPDLHSELNLSSLELGDSALYFCASSVDAGGPPGNEQFFGPGTRLTVL.